The 22 T cell receptor beta chains below all came from one sample that was sequenced in a study of graft-versus-host responses after intestinal transplantation. No antigen has been assigned to these receptors. Some clones are missing from TCRdb's copy, which holds only in-frame ones; the method was immunoSEQ multiplex PCR. Of roughly 120,000 clones listed, 90% were seen once; the top ten hold about 0.18%. The material sequenced was unstimulated CD4+ T cells sorted from spleen or lymph node cells, taken before intestinal transplant. These receptors all stem from a human donor who received an intestinal transplant.

CDR3 region: CASSVTRGGRTGELFF. CDR3 nucleotides: TGTGCCAGCAGCGTCACGCGGGGGGGCCGGACCGGGGAGCTGTTTTTT. The V and J genes are TRBV7-2 and TRBJ2-2; 9 nucleotides match TRBD2. CDR3 size: 16 residues. Germline values: CDR1 SGHTA, CDR2 FQGNSA. After removal of 5 bases from V and 5 bases from J, the junction contained 9 bases not matched to a gene. The whole variable domain, filled in from reference TRBV7-2 and TRBJ2-2, reads GAGVSQSPSNKVTEKGKDVELRCDPISGHTALYWYRQSLGQGLEFLIYFQGNSAPDKSGLPSDRFSAERTGGSVSTLTIQRTQQEDSAVYLCASSVTRGGRTGELFFGEGSRLTVL.

The chain has TRBV19 and TRBJ2-3; 12 bases are shared with TRBD2. Per the germline V gene, CDR1 is LNHDA and CDR2 is SQIVND (reference sequence). J lost 2 bases, V lost 3 bases, and 3 bases had no gene match. The CDR3 totals 16 residues. CDR3 region: CASSISSGGATDTQYF. The DNA of the CDR3 is TGTGCCAGTAGTATCTCTAGCGGGGGGGCCACAGATACGCAGTATTTT.

This rearrangement joins TRBV13 to TRBJ2-1; tentative D call: TRBD2 (5 bases). The CDR3 runs to 16 residues. Trimming pared 4 bases from V and 5 bases from J, leaving 18 bases between. From germline, CDR1 is PRHDT and CDR2 FYEKMQ (reference sequence). The CDR3: CASSSIQRWNDNEQFF. The CDR3, as DNA: TGTGCCAGCAGCTCCATACAGCGGTGGAATGACAATGAGCAGTTCTTC.

CDR3 in amino acids: CASSEGGHLTDTQYF. Here the CDR3 DNA reads TGCGCCAGCAGTGAGGGGGGCCACCTCACAGATACGCAGTATTTT. V and J are TRBV10-1 and TRBJ2-3; possible D gene TRBD1, 6 bases. Germline V gene sequence: CDR1 WNHNN, CDR2 SYGVQD (reference sequence). Trimming shortened V by 2 bases and J by 2 bases, and 11 bases separated the two germline ends. This CDR3 comprises 15 residues.

The chain has TRBV2 and TRBJ1-2; 8 bases map to TRBD1. CDR3 length equals 16 residues. CDR1 and CDR2 from the germline V gene are SNHLY and FYNNEI. Unmatched junction bases numbered 8, after V lost 0 bases and J lost 5 bases. This CDR3 is CASSEATTGGKYGYTF. The DNA of the CDR3 is TGTGCCAGCAGTGAAGCTACCACAGGGGGGAAGTATGGCTACACCTTC.

The V and J genes are TRBV18 and TRBJ2-1; 8 bases align to TRBD1. The CDR3 spans 16 residues. Germline lookup yields CDR1 KGHSH and CDR2 LQKENI. Trimming removed 2 bases from V and 5 bases from J; junction bases left unmatched: 8. The DNA of the CDR3 is TGTGCCAGCTCACCATATAGGACAGGGAAAAACAATGAGCAGTTCTTC. Residues: CASSPYRTGKNNEQFF.

The rearrangement uses TRBV5-1 and TRBJ2-7; tentatively, D is TRBD2 (10 bases). CDR3 length: 20 amino acids. CDR1 is SGHRS, CDR2 YFSETQ, per germline. V was clipped by 0 bases and J by 2 bases, with 27 bases between them. The DNA for the CDR3 is TGCGCCAGCAGCTTGGTAGACAGGGGGGCGCCGGGACTAGCGCCCTACGAGCAGTACTTC. Translation: CASSLVDRGAPGLAPYEQYF. The full variable domain, in which reference TRBV5-1 and TRBJ2-7 provide the parts outside the CDR3, is KAGVTQTPRYLIKTRGQQVTLSCSPISGHRSVSWYQQTPGQGLQFLFEYFSETQRNKGNFPGRFSGRQFSNSRSEMNVSTLELGDSALYLCASSLVDRGAPGLAPYEQYFGPGTRLTVT.

The J gene is TRBJ1-4, the V gene TRBV28; 7 bases line up with TRBD1. Trimming cost V 2 bases and J 6 bases; bases outside gene matches: 6. The germline CDR1 and CDR2 sequences are MDHEN and SYDVKM. This CDR3 comprises 15 residues. CDR3 in DNA: TGTGCCAGCAGTTTAATGAGGGGGCGAGATGAAAAACTGTTTTTT. Translated, it gives CASSLMRGRDEKLFF.

J is TRBJ2-1 and V is TRBV10-1; 9 bases are a match to TRBD2. CDR3 length: 16 residues. In germline, CDR1 is WNHNN, CDR2 SYGVQD (reference sequence). The V and J ends lost 3 bases and 1 base, in that order; junction bases with no gene match: 4. The CDR3 DNA reads as TGCGCCAGCAGTGAAACCCTAGCGGGGTCCTACAATGAGCAGTTCTTC. Its protein product is CASSETLAGSYNEQFF.

The chain links TRBV6-1 to TRBJ1-1, with D hard to call. Trimming pared 2 bases from V and 5 bases from J, leaving 9 bases between. The CDR3 has 13 residues. CDR1 and CDR2 from the germline V gene are MNHNS and SASEGT. The DNA of the CDR3 is TGTGCCAGCAGTGAAAAGTCGAGGACTGAAGCTTTCTTT. This sequence encodes CASSEKSRTEAFF.

The J gene is TRBJ2-1, the V gene TRBV7-2; 9 nucleotides agree with TRBD2. With 1 base clipped from V and 7 bases from J, the junction kept 8 bases outside the gene matches. The CDR3 has 16 amino acids. The germline V gene has CDR1 SGHTA and CDR2 FQGNSA. CDR3 protein: CASSLVSSGGSNEQFF. DNA for the CDR3: TGTGCCAGCAGCTTAGTTAGCAGCGGGGGGTCAAATGAGCAGTTCTTC. Full variable domain (rest looked up from reference TRBV7-2 and TRBJ2-1): GAGVSQSPSNKVTEKGKDVELRCDPISGHTALYWYRQSLGQGLEFLIYFQGNSAPDKSGLPSDRFSAERTGGSVSTLTIQRTQQEDSAVYLCASSLVSSGGSNEQFFGPGTRLTVL.

J is TRBJ2-3 and V is TRBV10-3; 12 bases are a match to TRBD2. Germline-derived CDR1 and CDR2 are ENHRY and SYGVKD. The V and J ends lost 10 bases and 4 bases, in that order; junction bases with no gene match: 6. This CDR3 is built from 14 residues. CDR3 nucleotide sequence: TGTGCCACCGGGACTAGCGGGTTACCAGATACGCAGTATTTT. Protein product: CATGTSGLPDTQYF.

This chain uses TRBV6-6 with TRBJ2-1; maybe TRBD2 (5 bases). The CDR3 runs 15 residues. CDR1 MNHNY and CDR2 SVGAGI come from the germline V gene (reference sequence). The V end was cut by 5 bases, the J end by 0 bases, with 11 bases between. CDR3 in amino acids: CASSQLDSSYNEQFF. CDR3 DNA sequence: TGTGCCAGCAGTCAACTAGACTCCTCCTACAATGAGCAGTTCTTC.

CDR3 bases: TGTGCCAGCTCACCCTTCTTACGAGCGGACCAAGAGACCCAGTACTTC. It translates to CASSPFLRADQETQYF. This chain uses TRBV18 with TRBJ2-5, with a tentative D call TRBD2 (5 bases). The V end lost 3 bases, the J end lost 0 bases, and 14 bases lay between the germline ends. This CDR3 is built from 16 residues. Germline CDR1 and CDR2: KGHSH and LQKENI.

The chain couples TRBV7-8 to TRBJ1-1; D is possibly TRBD1 (5 bases). With 4 bases removed from V and 1 base from J, the gap between germline ends came to 10 bases. This CDR3 has 14 amino acids. Germline V gene lookup returns CDR1 SGHVS and CDR2 FQNEAQ. CDR3 DNA sequence: TGTGCCAGCAGCTGGCGCAGGGAGAACACTGAAGCTTTCTTT. Encoded protein: CASSWRRENTEAFF.

Only a few counts were recorded for this clone. This chain links TRBV5-6 with TRBJ2-7, with TRBD2 identical over 8 bases. Trimming cost V 0 bases and J 2 bases; bases outside gene matches: 1. Looked up from germline, CDR1 is SGHDT and CDR2 is YYEEEE. CDR3 size: 14 residues. CDR3 in amino acids: CASSLVAGTYEQYF. The CDR3 DNA follows: TGTGCCAGCAGCTTGGTAGCGGGAACCTACGAGCAGTACTTC.

The V call is TRBV2, the J call TRBJ2-3; the match to TRBD2 covers 11 bases. The CDR3 is 17 amino acids. After removal of 2 bases from V and 0 bases from J, the junction contained 4 bases not matched to a gene. The germline CDR1 and CDR2 sequences are SNHLY and FYNNEI. The DNA of the CDR3 is TGTGCCAGCAGTGAATCCGGACTAGCGGGTAGCACAGATACGCAGTATTTT. Protein: CASSESGLAGSTDTQYF.

This sequence joins TRBV12-2 and TRBJ1-1. TRBV12-2 is given as a pseudogene. The CDR3 is 14 amino acids. CDR3: CASRSTGVNTEAFF. CDR3 bases: TGTGCAAGTCGCAGCACGGGGGTTAACACTGAAGCTTTCTTT.

This clone is a singleton in its sample. The chain has TRBV10-3 and TRBJ2-7; TRBD2 aligns across 8 bases. The ends lost 3 bases at V and 1 base at J; junction bases unmatched: 2. Germline V gene data show CDR1 as ENHRY and CDR2 as SYGVKD. The CDR3 spans 14 residues. The CDR3 here is CAISDLAGSYEQYF. The CDR3 DNA sequence: TGTGCCATCAGTGATTTAGCGGGGTCCTACGAGCAGTACTTC.

V usage is TRBV7-9 and J usage is TRBJ1-5; possible D gene TRBD1, 5 bases. Germline-derived CDR1 and CDR2 are SEHNR and FQNEAQ (reference sequence). The CDR3 totals 15 residues. V was cut by 0 bases and J by 3 bases, with 9 bases left in between. The CDR3, as DNA: TGTGCCAGCAGCTTAGCGGAGGGGCCCAATCAGCCCCAGCATTTT. It encodes CASSLAEGPNQPQHF.

The chain is built from TRBV4-1 and TRBJ2-4, with D maybe TRBD1 (5 bases). Germline V CDR1 and CDR2: MGHRA, YSYEKL. Trimming shortened V by 1 base and J by 8 bases, and 9 bases separated the two germline ends. This CDR3 spans 13 amino acids. DNA for the CDR3: TGCGCCAGCAGCCAAGGATGGGGCTACATTCAGTACTTC. Protein sequence: CASSQGWGYIQYF.

V and J are TRBV5-1 and TRBJ2-7; TRBD1 is a possible D gene (6 bases). Germline V gene lookup returns CDR1 SGHRS and CDR2 YFSETQ. This CDR3 contains 14 residues. Trimming pared 5 bases from V and 5 bases from J, leaving 17 bases between. Here the CDR3 reads CASRTGHPTDEQYF. CDR3 bases: TGCGCCAGCAGAACGGGACACCCAACGGACGAGCAGTACTTC.